This T cell receptor beta chain is from a study of breast tumors, draining lymph nodes, adjacent tissues. Samples came from axillary lymph nodes draining the breast cancer. This CDR3 is 14 amino acids long. Per germline, CDR1 SGDLS and CDR2 YYNGEE. V was shortened by 3 bases and J by 8 bases, with 12 bases between the two germline ends. General study points: The data were judged consistent with most tumor T cells coming from lymph node and expanding in tumor. Data only fit, rather than demonstrated, lymph node origin of most tumor T cells. Tumor and nontumor repertoires were significantly more similar in luminal-like than in basal-like breast cancer. Tumors had less TCR diversity than lymph nodes, more than nontumor tissue.

Note on this clonotype: As yet, its antigen is unknown.

TCRdb passed the multiplex PCR reads through MiXCR, listing each CDR3 protein once. The sample lists 200,000 or so distinct CDR3 sequences, roughly 31% seen once, with 4% to 5.5% in the top ten. The chain couples TRBV9 to TRBJ1-6; no reliable D call. The sequenced sample was axillary lymph node tissue. The sequence derives from a female donor with breast cancer. Some clones in this sample may be carry-over from other donors' samples. DNA of the CDR3: TGTGCCAGCAGCGCCCCTCGCGGGGATTCACCCCTCCACTTT. Protein sequence: CASSAPRGDSPLHF.